This T cell receptor (beta chain) was retrieved from a study of monozygotic twins with inflammatory bowel disease. General study points: Immunosuppressive treatments were not uniform, and this may have added variability to patient repertoires. Healthy co-twins exceeded IBD patients in TCRbeta diversity as measured by inverse Simpson.

The authors ran two nested PCRs of about 15 and 9 cycles on TCRalpha and TCRbeta cDNA. Reprocessing the 5' RACE reads, TCRdb reports a single entry for every CDR3 protein and omits DNA. Its table records around 450,000 distinct CDR3 sequences. Researchers collected more than 2 ml of blood per donor. Of note for this clonotype: Its antigen is unknown.

Germline V lookup: CDR1 SGHTA, CDR2 FQGNSA. The CDR3 has 15 residues. This sequence originates from a human donor with ulcerative colitis or Crohn's disease, or a healthy co-twin of an affected twin (not recorded which). Source material: blood. The chain joins TRBV7-2 to TRBJ2-2. CDR3 loop: CASSLLTSNTGELFF. Filled out from reference TRBV7-2 and TRBJ2-2, the complete variable domain reads GAGVSQSPSNKVTEKGKDVELRCDPISGHTALYWYRQSLGQGLEFLIYFQGNSAPDKSGLPSDRFSAERTGGSVSTLTIQRTQQEDSAVYLCASSLLTSNTGELFFGEGSRLTVL.